This T cell receptor (beta chain) was captured by sequencing in a study of blood T cells in healthy people across ages. Study-level findings and limits: Whereas aged donors had fewer naive CD4+ cells, long-lived donors had more of them and higher diversity.

With respect to this clonotype: What it binds is not known.

For the second PCR, which ran for roughly 6 to 12 cycles, a sample-barcoded 5' primer and a J-beta primer mix were used. Via MiXCR, TCRdb re-called the 5' RACE reads, giving one row per CDR3 protein. The sample carries 730,000 or so distinct CDR3 sequences, about 40% recorded once. CDR1 is SGHRS and CDR2 is YFSETQ in the germline V gene. This CDR3 region has 16 residues. Unmatched junction bases numbered 10, after V lost 0 bases and J lost 11 bases. This TCR derives from an older woman in good health. Specimen: blood. This chain uses TRBV5-1 with TRBJ2-1; 11 bases map to TRBD2. The CDR3 here is CASSLVVAGGPNKQFF. CDR3 bases: TGCGCCAGCAGCTTGGTGGTAGCGGGGGGGCCTAATAAGCAGTTCTTC.